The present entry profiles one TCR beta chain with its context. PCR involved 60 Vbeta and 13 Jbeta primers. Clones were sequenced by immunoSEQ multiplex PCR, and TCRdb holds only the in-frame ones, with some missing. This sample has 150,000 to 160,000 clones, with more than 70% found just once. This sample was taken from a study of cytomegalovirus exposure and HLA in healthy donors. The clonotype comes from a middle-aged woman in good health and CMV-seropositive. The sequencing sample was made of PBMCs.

The CDR3 sequence: CASSLGRRSGANVLTF. The CDR3, as DNA: TGTGCCAGCAGTTTAGGCAGGCGCTCTGGGGCCAACGTCCTGACTTTC. J is TRBJ2-6 and V is TRBV27; D unresolved. The ends were cut back, 2 bases at V and 0 bases at J, with 8 bases in the middle. The germline gives CDR1 MNHEY, CDR2 SMNVEV (reference sequence). This CDR3 has 16 residues.